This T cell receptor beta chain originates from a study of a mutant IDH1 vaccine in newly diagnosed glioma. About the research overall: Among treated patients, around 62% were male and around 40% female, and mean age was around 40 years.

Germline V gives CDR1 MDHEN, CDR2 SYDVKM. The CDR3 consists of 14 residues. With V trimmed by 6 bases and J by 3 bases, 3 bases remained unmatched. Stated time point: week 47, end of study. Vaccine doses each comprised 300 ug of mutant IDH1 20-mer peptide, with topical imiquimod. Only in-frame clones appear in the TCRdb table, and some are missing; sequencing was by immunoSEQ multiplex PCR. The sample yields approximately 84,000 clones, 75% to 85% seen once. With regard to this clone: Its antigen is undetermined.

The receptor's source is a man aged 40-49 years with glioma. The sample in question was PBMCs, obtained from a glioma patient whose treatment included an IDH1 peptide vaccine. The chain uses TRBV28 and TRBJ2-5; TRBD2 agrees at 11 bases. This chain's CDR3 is CASRSSGGKETQYF. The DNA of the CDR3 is TGTGCCAGCAGATCTAGCGGGGGGAAAGAGACCCAGTACTTC.